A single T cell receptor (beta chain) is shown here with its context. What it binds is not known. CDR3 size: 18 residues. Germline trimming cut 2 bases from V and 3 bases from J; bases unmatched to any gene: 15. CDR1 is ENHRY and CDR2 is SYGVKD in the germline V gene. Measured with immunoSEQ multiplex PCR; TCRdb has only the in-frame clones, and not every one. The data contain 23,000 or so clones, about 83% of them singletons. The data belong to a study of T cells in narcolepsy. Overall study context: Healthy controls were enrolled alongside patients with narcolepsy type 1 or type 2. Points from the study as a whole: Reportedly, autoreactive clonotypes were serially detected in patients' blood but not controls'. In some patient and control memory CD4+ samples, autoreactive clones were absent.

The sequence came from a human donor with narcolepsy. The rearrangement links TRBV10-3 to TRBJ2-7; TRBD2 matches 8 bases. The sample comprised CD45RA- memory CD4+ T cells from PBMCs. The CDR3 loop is CAISELGSGSSFGYEQYF. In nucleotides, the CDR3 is TGTGCCATCAGTGAGCTTGGGAGCGGGAGTTCTTTCGGCTACGAGCAGTACTTC.